One sample yielded the 10 T cell receptor beta chains listed below, sequenced in a study of CD8 T cells in ankylosing spondylitis. Their antigen targets remain unknown. Findings of the study overall: A TCR beta motif made of fewer than 10 highly homologous variants seemed typical of ankylosing spondylitis blood.

TCRdb used MiXCR to reprocess the 5' RACE reads, holding one entry per CDR3 protein. The sample comprises more than 400,000 distinct CDR3 sequences, approximately 5% of which are singletons, and 3% to 4.5% rests with the top ten. The source material was blood, either unsorted or a sorted T cell fraction (not recorded which). The receptor source for this set is a male donor with ankylosing spondylitis.

This clonotype was counted a few times. The V call is TRBV27, the J call TRBJ2-1; tentatively, D is TRBD1 or TRBD2 (5 bases each). The germline V gene encodes CDR1 MNHEY and CDR2 SMNVEV (reference sequence). CDR3 size: 16 residues. V was shortened by 2 bases and J by 8 bases, with 19 bases between the two germline ends. The CDR3 spells CASSLRVRDRRDEQFF. As DNA, the CDR3 is TGTGCCAGCAGTTTAAGAGTCAGGGACCGCAGGGATGAGCAGTTCTTC.

This clonotype has a count of ten or more. V gene TRBV4-1 combines with J gene TRBJ2-7, with D uncertain. Trimming stripped 0 bases from V and 7 bases from J, with 7 bases between. The CDR3 length is 12 residues. Germline CDR1 MGHRA, CDR2 YSYEKL. CDR3 in amino acids: CASSQELGEQYF. The CDR3 nucleotides are TGCGCCAGCAGCCAAGAATTGGGAGAGCAGTACTTC.

At least ten counts were recorded for this clonotype. The chain recombines TRBV7-2 with TRBJ2-2, with 8 nucleotides matching TRBD2. The CDR3 length is 15 residues. After removal of 4 bases from V and 1 base from J, the junction contained 2 bases not matched to a gene. The germline gives CDR1 SGHTA, CDR2 FQGNSA. The CDR3 here is CASSSRGGNTGELFF. CDR3 nucleotide sequence: TGTGCCAGCAGCTCCCGGGGGGGGAACACCGGGGAGCTGTTTTTT.

Remarks on this clonotype: The junction departs from germline at one end; a sequencing error may be responsible. This chain links TRBV7-2 with TRBJ2-2, with 8 bases fitting TRBD1. This CDR3 has 15 amino acids. The germline gives CDR1 SGHTA, CDR2 FQGNSA. CDR3 sequence reads: CASRLGQGYVGELFF. CDR3 nucleotide sequence: TGTGCCAGCCGCTTAGGACAGGGCTATGTCGGGGAGCTGTTTTTT.

This clonotype has ten or more counts. The chain has TRBV6-5 and TRBJ1-1; 7 bases line up with TRBD1. The CDR3 is 14 residues long. The J segment lost 4 bases and the V segment lost 5 bases, leaving 7 bases of the junction unmatched. Germline V gene data show CDR1 as MNHEY and CDR2 as SVGAGI. The chain's CDR3 is CASSHRDRGTEAFF. CDR3 sequence (DNA): TGTGCCAGCAGTCACAGGGACAGAGGCACTGAAGCTTTCTTT.

This clonotype was observed at least ten times. The rearrangement joins TRBV7-8 to TRBJ1-5; D is undetermined. The CDR3 runs 14 residues. Trimming removed 6 bases from V and 6 bases from J, with 15 bases in between. Germline CDR1 SGHVS, CDR2 FQNEAQ. CDR3 coding DNA: TGTGCCAGCAGTCATGATCCTAAAACTCAGCCCCAGCATTTT. Its translation: CASSHDPKTQPQHF. Based on the CDR3 plus reference TRBV7-8 and TRBJ1-5, the full variable domain is GAGVSQSPRYKVAKRGQDVALRCDPISGHVSLFWYQQALGQGPEFLTYFQNEAQLDKSGLPSDRFFAERPEGSVSTLKIQRTQQEDSAVYLCASSHDPKTQPQHFGDGTRLSIL.

Many counts were recorded for this clonotype. The CDR3 coding sequence is TGTGCCAGCAGTTTTAGTGGCGGGAGGTACAATGAGCAGTTCTTC. Translating gives CASSFSGGRYNEQFF. The rearrangement joins TRBV27 to TRBJ2-1, with 8 nucleotides matching TRBD2. CDR1 and CDR2 (germline): MNHEY, SMNVEV (reference sequence). J was trimmed by 4 bases and V by 3 bases; bases with no gene match: 5. This CDR3 contains 15 residues.

This clonotype was observed a few times. CDR3 in amino acids: CASSLSPVLAGVVWNIQYF. Written as DNA, the CDR3 is TGCGCCAGCAGCTTATCCCCGGTACTAGCGGGAGTAGTATGGAACATTCAGTACTTC. V gene TRBV5-1 combines with J gene TRBJ2-4; TRBD2 matches at 11 bases. The V gene's germline CDR1 is SGHRS and CDR2 YFSETQ. The V gene end was trimmed by 2 bases and the J gene end by 7 bases; junction bases not matched to a gene: 17. The CDR3 runs 19 residues.

This clonotype was observed at least ten times. The chain uses TRBV4-3 and TRBJ2-1; 12 nucleotides agree with TRBD2. The V segment lost 1 base and the J segment 8 bases; nucleotides outside the gene matches: 6. The CDR3 totals 16 residues. Germline V gene data show CDR1 as LGHNA and CDR2 as YSLEER. CDR3 sequence reads: CASSQGASGGGYEQFF. The CDR3 DNA reads TGCGCCAGCAGCCAAGGGGCTAGCGGGGGGGGCTATGAGCAGTTCTTC.

This clonotype has a count of ten or more. The chain uses TRBV29-1 and TRBJ1-2; D is possibly TRBD1 (5 bases). This CDR3 comprises 12 residues. CDR1 and CDR2 (germline): SQVTM, ANQGSEA. Trimming cost V 3 bases and J 3 bases, with 8 bases left between them. For the CDR3, the DNA is TGCAGCGTTGACATAGGGGACTATGGCTACACCTTC. Translation: CSVDIGDYGYTF.